Following are 27 T cell receptor beta chains from one sample sequenced in a study of cytomegalovirus exposure and HLA in healthy donors. PCR primers comprised 60 Vbeta and 13 Jbeta primers. Produced via immunoSEQ multiplex PCR; TCRdb's table is partial and in-frame only. This table has 170,000 or so clones, roughly 75% appearing once. The specimen was PBMCs. The source is a woman aged 45 to 65 in good health and CMV-seropositive.

This clone was seen once. V usage is TRBV7-9 and J usage is TRBJ1-3; D gene ambiguous. The CDR3 has 16 amino acids. V dropped 2 bases and J dropped 0 bases, with 11 bases sitting between them. CDR1 and CDR2 from the germline V gene are SEHNR and FQNEAQ (reference sequence). The CDR3: CASSLKSSSSGNTIYF. In DNA, the CDR3 is TGTGCCAGCAGCTTAAAGTCGTCGAGCTCTGGAAACACCATATATTTT.

The V gene is TRBV28, the J gene TRBJ2-4, with 12 bases lining up with TRBD1. Germline trimming cut 6 bases from V and 6 bases from J; bases unmatched to any gene: 12. The CDR3 loop spans 17 amino acids. Germline V gives CDR1 MDHEN, CDR2 SYDVKM. As DNA, the CDR3 is TGTGCCAGCAGCCCCGGGACAGGGGGCAGAGTAGGAAACATTCAGTACTTC. This translates into CASSPGTGGRVGNIQYF. Supplemented by reference TRBV28 and TRBJ2-4, the full variable domain reads DVKVTQSSRYLVKRTGEKVFLECVQDMDHENMFWYRQDPGLGLRLIYFSYDVKMKEKGDIPEGYSVSREKKERFSLILESASTNQTSMYLCASSPGTGGRVGNIQYFGAGTRLSVL.

This clone has a handful of counts. The V call is TRBV6-1, the J call TRBJ2-7, with TRBD2 matching 11 bases. CDR3 length equals 18 residues. Germline V gene data show CDR1 as MNHNS and CDR2 as SASEGT. V lost 1 base, J lost 0 bases, and 8 bases stayed unmatched. CDR3 coding DNA: TGTGCCAGCAGTGAAGGATGGGGACTAGCGGCCAGCTCCTACGAGCAGTACTTC. Amino acids: CASSEGWGLAASSYEQYF.

The CDR3 DNA follows: TGTGCCAGCAGCTTAGGGACAGGGATGCGAGAGACCCAGTACTTC. Translated, it gives CASSLGTGMRETQYF. The V and J genes are TRBV7-9 and TRBJ2-5; TRBD1 matches 8 bases. Unmatched junction bases numbered 5, after V lost 1 base and J lost 4 bases. The CDR3 length is 15 residues. From germline, CDR1 is SEHNR and CDR2 FQNEAQ (reference sequence).

With regard to this clone: Germline and junction disagree at one end, which may indicate a read error. The chain is built from TRBV7-9 and TRBJ1-2; 8 bases are shared with TRBD1. Germline V lookup: CDR1 SEHNR, CDR2 FQNEAQ (reference sequence). The CDR3 length is 14 residues. The CDR3: CSSSSRTGRVYHTF. CDR3 DNA: TGTTCCAGCAGCTCTCGGACAGGGAGAGTCTATCACACCTTC.

The chain links TRBV19 to TRBJ1-1; D ambiguous. Trimming shortened V by 0 bases and J by 6 bases, and 8 bases separated the two germline ends. Germline lookup yields CDR1 LNHDA and CDR2 SQIVND (reference sequence). The CDR3 loop spans 13 amino acids. CDR3 protein: CASSIDLGAEAFF. CDR3 nucleotides: TGTGCCAGTAGTATAGATCTCGGGGCTGAAGCTTTCTTT.

The chain has TRBV7-9 and TRBJ2-7; 7 bases agree with TRBD1. CDR3 length equals 13 residues. CDR1 SEHNR and CDR2 FQNEAQ come from the germline V gene (reference sequence). The J segment lost 2 bases and the V segment lost 6 bases, leaving 4 bases of the junction unmatched. The CDR3 is CASRNGQAYEQYF. As DNA, the CDR3 is TGTGCCAGCAGAAACGGACAGGCCTACGAGCAGTACTTC.

This clone was observed a single time. The V and J genes are TRBV18 and TRBJ1-1, with 9 bases that match TRBD1. The V and J ends lost 1 base and 4 bases, in that order; junction bases with no gene match: 4. In germline, CDR1 is KGHSH, CDR2 LQKENI. CDR3 size: 15 residues. The DNA for the CDR3 is TGTGCCAGCTCACCACAGACAGGGGGTAGCACTGAAGCTTTCTTT. Residues: CASSPQTGGSTEAFF.

The J gene is TRBJ2-3, the V gene TRBV7-2; D remains ambiguous. Germline assignment: CDR1 SGHTA and CDR2 FQGNSA. V shed 3 bases and J shed 4 bases, with 8 bases lying between them. The CDR3 sequence is 13 residues long. In DNA form, the CDR3 reads TGTGCCAGCAGCTTCTCAGTCCCAGATACGCAGTATTTT. Protein sequence: CASSFSVPDTQYF.

This chain's CDR3 is CASSASGSFTYNEQFF. Written as DNA, the CDR3 is TGTGCCAGCTCAGCTAGCGGGAGCTTCACCTACAATGAGCAGTTCTTC. The chain couples TRBV18 to TRBJ2-1, with TRBD2 matching over 10 bases. The ends lost 5 bases at V and 2 bases at J; junction bases unmatched: 6. This CDR3 contains 16 residues. Germline V gene data show CDR1 as KGHSH and CDR2 as LQKENI.

The chain uses TRBV7-6 and TRBJ2-3; 10 positions match TRBD2. There are 18 residues in the CDR3. Germline CDR1 and CDR2: SGHVS and FNYEAQ. V was pared by 1 base and J by 6 bases, with 13 bases of the junction left unmatched. In DNA, the CDR3 is TGTGCCAGCAGCTTAGAAGGTTCACTAGCGGGGTCGCACGATACGCAGTATTTT. As protein: CASSLEGSLAGSHDTQYF. Together with reference TRBV7-6 and TRBJ2-3, the CDR3 gives the full variable domain: GAGVSQSPRYKVTKRGQDVALRCDPISGHVSLYWYRQALGQGPEFLTYFNYEAQQDKSGLPNDRFSAERPEGSISTLTIQRTEQRDSAMYRCASSLEGSLAGSHDTQYFGPGTRLTVL.

This clone was detected only a few times. The CDR3 loop reads CASSTRGQVKGDEQYF. CDR3 nucleotide sequence: TGTGCCAGCAGCACCCGGGGACAGGTAAAAGGGGACGAGCAGTACTTC. The chain employs TRBV7-9 and TRBJ2-7, with TRBD1 matching 8 bases. CDR3 size: 16 residues. CDR1 and CDR2 from the germline V gene are SEHNR and FQNEAQ (reference sequence). J was trimmed by 5 bases and V by 5 bases; bases with no gene match: 14.

The chain recombines TRBV14 with TRBJ2-1; 7 bases fit TRBD2. The CDR3 loop spans 15 amino acids. The germline gives CDR1 SGHDN, CDR2 FVKESK. With V trimmed by 4 bases and J by 2 bases, 5 bases remained unmatched. CDR3 DNA sequence: TGTGCCAGCAGCCCCCCGGGACTAACCTACAATGAGCAGTTCTTC. Its protein is CASSPPGLTYNEQFF.

CDR3 in DNA: TGTGCCAGCAGTCCACGACTAGCGGGGGGCGACGAGCAGTACTTC. Residues: CASSPRLAGGDEQYF. The V call is TRBV27, the J call TRBJ2-7, with TRBD2 identical over 13 bases. Unmatched junction bases numbered 6, after V lost 5 bases and J lost 5 bases. This CDR3 has 15 residues. Germline V lookup: CDR1 MNHEY, CDR2 SMNVEV (reference sequence).

This clone showed up just a few times. The chain links TRBV19 to TRBJ1-3; 7 bases align to TRBD1. With V trimmed by 9 bases and J by 0 bases, 8 bases remained unmatched. Per germline, CDR1 LNHDA and CDR2 SQIVND (reference sequence). The CDR3 totals 15 residues. CDR3 sequence: CASRPGQASGNTIYF. The DNA for the CDR3 is TGTGCCAGCCGGCCCGGACAGGCCTCTGGAAACACCATATATTTT.

J is TRBJ1-5 and V is TRBV19; possible D gene TRBD1, 6 bases. Germline V CDR1 and CDR2: LNHDA, SQIVND (reference sequence). This CDR3 has 13 residues. Between the trimmed V and J ends, which lost 6 bases and 2 bases, there was a span of 8 bases. The CDR3 coding sequence is TGTGCCAGTAGCCGACAGGGCAATCAGCCCCAGCATTTT. This sequence encodes CASSRQGNQPQHF.

This chain uses TRBV6-4 with TRBJ2-2, with 9 bases identical to TRBD1. There are 16 residues in the CDR3. The germline gives CDR1 MRHNA, CDR2 SNTAGT. J lost 5 bases, V lost 5 bases, and 9 bases had no gene match. The CDR3 region has the DNA TGTGCCAGCAGTCCCGGGACAGGGAAAGGGACCGGGGAGCTGTTTTTT. Translated, it gives CASSPGTGKGTGELFF.

V usage is TRBV19 and J usage is TRBJ2-2; a weak D match, TRBD1 (6 bases). CDR3 size: 15 residues. With 4 bases removed from V and 6 bases from J, the gap between germline ends came to 15 bases. Germline CDR1 is LNHDA and CDR2 is SQIVND (reference sequence). The CDR3 DNA reads TGTGCCAGTAGTACAACTGTTACAGGGTCCGGGGAGCTGTTTTTT. It encodes CASSTTVTGSGELFF.

This clone was detected only once. The chain combines TRBV4-2 with TRBJ1-1; TRBD1 might be the D (5 bases). V was cut by 4 bases and J by 2 bases, with 11 bases left in between. The germline V gene encodes CDR1 LGHNA and CDR2 YNFKEQ. This CDR3 spans 14 amino acids. The CDR3 spells CASSPGDGNTEAFF. DNA of the CDR3: TGTGCCAGCAGCCCGGGGGACGGAAACACTGAAGCTTTCTTT.

This clone was picked up one time. The chain is built from TRBV28 and TRBJ2-7; 9 bases line up with TRBD2. J gave up 4 bases and V 2 bases, and 6 bases lay outside the gene matches. The germline V gene encodes CDR1 MDHEN and CDR2 SYDVKM. The CDR3 has 15 amino acids. CDR3 nucleotide sequence: TGTGCCAGCAGTTTAGTAGCGGGAGCCGGGTACGAGCAGTACTTC. Its translation: CASSLVAGAGYEQYF.

This rearrangement joins TRBV5-6 to TRBJ2-1; D is perhaps TRBD2 (5 bases). CDR3 length: 18 residues. Germline assignment: CDR1 SGHDT and CDR2 YYEEEE. V shed 4 bases and J shed 0 bases, with 20 bases lying between them. CDR3 DNA sequence: TGTGCCAGCAGCCGCACCGAGGGAAGGCGCCGCTCCTACAATGAGCAGTTCTTC. As protein: CASSRTEGRRRSYNEQFF.

The chain recombines TRBV19 with TRBJ2-7; TRBD2 aligns across 10 bases. V dropped 4 bases and J dropped 3; count of bases not matched to a gene: 6. Germline V gene lookup returns CDR1 LNHDA and CDR2 SQIVND (reference sequence). This CDR3 is built from 15 residues. The CDR3 DNA follows: TGTGCCAGTAGTAGGGAACTAGCGGGAAACTACGAGCAGTACTTC. As protein: CASSRELAGNYEQYF.

The J gene is TRBJ2-1, the V gene TRBV5-1, with 7 nucleotides matching TRBD2. Losses at the gene ends were 2 bases for V and 7 bases for J; bases not matched to a gene: 6. The germline gives CDR1 SGHRS, CDR2 YFSETQ. This CDR3 is 14 amino acids long. The DNA of the CDR3 is TGCGCCAGCAGCTTTGGCGGGGGAGGTAATGAGCAGTTCTTC. Protein: CASSFGGGGNEQFF.

This chain joins TRBV27 and TRBJ2-7; perhaps TRBD2 as D (6 bases). The ends were cut back, 3 bases at V and 2 bases at J, with 8 bases in the middle. Germline V gene data show CDR1 as MNHEY and CDR2 as SMNVEV (reference sequence). This CDR3 comprises 13 residues. The DNA of the CDR3 is TGTGCCAGCAGTTTTAGCGGAGCCTACGAGCAGTACTTC. It is translated as CASSFSGAYEQYF.

The chain uses TRBV5-1 and TRBJ2-7; 8 nucleotides align to TRBD2. V shed 4 bases and J 4 bases; nucleotides not matched to a gene: 10. In germline, CDR1 is SGHRS, CDR2 YFSETQ. The CDR3 is made up of 15 amino acids. The CDR3 nucleotides read TGCGCCAGCAGCCCCCGGGGGGGGAAGGGGTACGAGCAGTACTTC. It is translated as CASSPRGGKGYEQYF.

The V and J genes are TRBV7-3 and TRBJ2-1; 8 bases line up with TRBD2. V lost 5 bases and J lost 3; bases outside the gene matches: 3. This CDR3 contains 14 residues. CDR1 and CDR2 (germline): SGHTA, FQGTGA. CDR3 residues: CASSPAGGYNEQFF. The CDR3 DNA reads TGTGCCAGCAGCCCCGCGGGGGGCTACAATGAGCAGTTCTTC. The full variable domain, with the rest looked up from reference TRBV7-3 and TRBJ2-1, is GAGVSQTPSNKVTEKGKYVELRCDPISGHTALYWYRQSLGQGPEFLIYFQGTGAADDSGLPNDRFFAVRPEGSVSTLKIQRTERGDSAVYLCASSPAGGYNEQFFGPGTRLTVL.

The V call is TRBV7-3, the J call TRBJ2-3; the match to TRBD1 covers 8 bases. The CDR3 loop spans 15 amino acids. Germline loops: CDR1 SGHTA, CDR2 FQGTGA. Trimming at V came to 5 bases and at J to 6 bases, leaving 10 bases not matched to a gene. The CDR3 sequence is CASSHPGQAPDTQYF. CDR3 nucleotide sequence: TGTGCCAGCAGCCATCCGGGACAGGCCCCGGATACGCAGTATTTT.